This TCR beta chain appears in the sequencing data of a study of beta chain features in type 1 diabetes. Overall study results and limits: A moderate, significant TCRB CDR3 shortening appeared in type 1 diabetes across four CD4+ subsets.

The sample holds a few counts of this clone. Its antigen is currently unknown. The study reverse transcribed the entire isolated RNA, so it sequenced expressed TCRB transcripts. Assay: immunoSEQ multiplex PCR; the TCRdb copy retains only in-frame clones and omits some. The sample lists 150,000 to 200,000 clones, 7% to 9% occurring once. The CDR3 loop spans 12 amino acids. V dropped 6 bases and J dropped 5 bases, with 11 bases sitting between them. CDR1 is SGHDT and CDR2 is YYEEEE in the germline V gene. Sequencing was performed on central memory CD4+ T cells from blood. This sequence was found in a man younger than 35 with type 1 diabetes. The rearrangement links TRBV5-6 to TRBJ1-2, with TRBD1 as a possible D gene (5 bases). The CDR3 loop is CASTRVAYGYTF. The CDR3 nucleotides read TGTGCCAGCACCAGGGTGGCGTATGGCTACACCTTC.